The rows below give T cell receptor beta chains drawn from one sample of a study of OX40 agonist ivuxolimab in advanced cancers. Data came from immunoSEQ multiplex PCR; TCRdb stores just in-frame clones and leaves some out. Counted here are about 71,000 clones, approximately 90% occurring once; the ten biggest clones make up about 14%. The material sequenced was CD4+ or CD8+ T cells sorted from blood, taken in a trial of the OX40 agonist ivuxolimab. These receptors were collected from an adult with an advanced solid tumor such as melanoma, head and neck, liver or kidney cancer. Both conserved end residues are part of each CDR3. The D gene is left open where the match is weak.

j_call v_call d_call cdr3_aa
TRBJ2-1 TRBV4-2 . CASSHPQGLQFF
TRBJ1-4 TRBV11-2 TRBD1 CASSSTGDRLFF
TRBJ1-2 TRBV7-9 . CASSSGGLGYTF
TRBJ2-7 TRBV27 . CASSHGTSYEQYF
TRBJ2-2 TRBV19 . CASSIGTVDNLNIWELFF
TRBJ2-2 TRBV6-5 . CASSYSAGEFTGELFF
TRBJ1-1 TRBV4-1 . CASSQGGVSEAFF
TRBJ2-5 TRBV11-2 . CASSSGPETQYF
TRBJ1-2 TRBV7-3 . CASSLQGNYGYTF
TRBJ2-7 TRBV6-1 . CASSEFVWSGKDYEQYF
TRBJ2-5 TRBV28 TRBD2 CASRTSGSETQYF
TRBJ2-5 TRBV7-9 . CASSLELRETQYF
TRBJ2-7 TRBV19 . CASSMVAGISYEQYF
TRBJ2-1 TRBV7-3 TRBD2 CASSMGTSGSNEQFF
TRBJ2-1 TRBV4-1 . CASSSGALQFF
TRBJ2-1 TRBV9 TRBD2 CASSVEPGLDSDEQFF
TRBJ2-7 TRBV19 TRBD2 CASRGTSYEQYF
TRBJ2-7 TRBV2 . CASSDPVSYEQYF
TRBJ2-5 TRBV7-9 TRBD1 CASSPYATGGRETQYF
TRBJ2-1 TRBV4-3 TRBD1 CASSRLTGGDYNEQFF
TRBJ2-7 TRBV6-6 . CASSYPGRYSYEQYF
TRBJ2-7 TRBV27 TRBD2 CASASGSSYEQYF
TRBJ2-1 TRBV6-5 . CASSYSHGPVHYEQFF
TRBJ1-3 TRBV30 . CAWSWGGSGNTIYF
TRBJ1-3 TRBV28 TRBD1 CASSPGTGGIGSGNTIYF
TRBJ1-1 TRBV4-3 . CASSQVEGNTEAFF
TRBJ1-1 TRBV4-3 . CASSQGSAEAFF
TRBJ1-6 TRBV6-1 TRBD1 CASSDATGTGRYAYNSPLHF
TRBJ1-1 TRBV28 TRBD1 CASSPLDRANTEAFF
. TRBV6-5 . CASSQTGSSYEQYF
TRBJ2-1 TRBV19 TRBD1 CAISHRDREFDEQFF